The 30 T cell receptor beta chains presented below share a single source sample, sequenced in a study of blood T cell repertoires in COVID-19. Only in-frame clones appear in the TCRdb table, and some are missing; sequencing was by immunoSEQ multiplex PCR. Among some 200,000 clones listed, 75% to 95% were seen once. The sequencing input was peripheral blood. These receptors were obtained from a man aged 50-60 years with acute or convalescent COVID-19.

This chain connects TRBV12-5 to TRBJ2-1; possible D gene TRBD1, 6 bases. Germline CDR1 reads LGHNT; CDR2 reads FRNRAP. V lost 0 bases and J 5 bases, leaving 17 bases between the germline ends. This CDR3 is 17 amino acids long. The CDR3 spells CASGLVPGQARNNEQFF. DNA for the CDR3: TGTGCTAGTGGTTTGGTCCCGGGACAAGCACGCAACAATGAGCAGTTCTTC.

V usage is TRBV30 and J usage is TRBJ1-5; TRBD1 agrees at 7 bases. The CDR3 consists of 13 residues. Germline V CDR1 and CDR2: GTSNPN, SVGIG (reference sequence). V trimming: 2 bases; J trimming: 7 bases; junction bases outside the gene matches: 5. The CDR3 nucleotides read TGTGCCTGGAGTCCAGGGGGAGAACAGCCCCAGCATTTT. The encoded protein is CAWSPGGEQPQHF.

This clone was observed once. This chain links TRBV5-8 with TRBJ1-6; possible D gene TRBD1, 6 bases. The CDR3 spans 16 residues. The germline gives CDR1 SGHTS, CDR2 YDEGEE. V lost 0 bases and J lost 9, with 16 bases in between. CDR3 sequence (DNA): TGTGCCAGCAGCTTGGAGCCCCGAGGGGGGGGTTCACCCCTCCACTTT. Its protein product is CASSLEPRGGGSPLHF.

This clone appeared many times. J is TRBJ2-2 and V is TRBV24-1, with D uncertain. The CDR3 contains 13 residues. The germline V gene encodes CDR1 KGHDR and CDR2 SFDVKD. V gave up 9 bases and J gave up 4 bases, with 11 bases separating them. CDR3 in DNA: TGTGCCACCCTAGATCCGGGCACCGGGGAGCTGTTTTTT. Amino acids: CATLDPGTGELFF.

In nucleotides, the CDR3 is TGTGCTAGTGGGGATCTTCAGGGGACCCAGGGGGGCTACACCTTC. This encodes CASGDLQGTQGGYTF. V and J are TRBV12-5 and TRBJ1-2, with a tentative D call TRBD1 (6 bases). V shed 6 bases and J shed 8 bases, with 22 bases lying between them. Germline V CDR1 and CDR2: LGHNT, FRNRAP. The CDR3 is 15 amino acids.

Only one count was recorded for this clone. V gene TRBV9 combines with J gene TRBJ2-2; D may be TRBD2 (6 bases). This CDR3 is built from 17 residues. Per germline, CDR1 SGDLS and CDR2 YYNGEE. Trimming took 1 base from V and 0 from J, leaving 13 bases between them. The DNA for the CDR3 is TGTGCCAGCAGCGTACCCTTCGGGGGAGCGAACACCGGGGAGCTGTTTTTT. Its translation is CASSVPFGGANTGELFF.

J is TRBJ1-2 and V is TRBV4-1, with 7 positions matching TRBD1. This CDR3 has 15 residues. Looked up from germline, CDR1 is MGHRA and CDR2 is YSYEKL. The V and J ends lost 4 bases and 1 base, in that order; junction bases with no gene match: 6. CDR3 bases: TGCGCCAGCAGCCGGCGGGACAGCGTTAACTATGGCTACACCTTC. Protein: CASSRRDSVNYGYTF.

This chain joins TRBV6-5 and TRBJ2-7, with TRBD2 identical over 7 bases. V lost 0 bases and J lost 7; bases outside the gene matches: 9. CDR1 is MNHEY, CDR2 SVGAGI, per germline. The CDR3 runs to 15 residues. CDR3 bases: TGTGCCAGCAGTTACTCGGCGGGAGTCCCGGGGGAGCAGTACTTC. Amino acid sequence: CASSYSAGVPGEQYF.

The chain recombines TRBV11-2 with TRBJ2-1; D call uncertain. This CDR3 has 12 amino acids. Trimming left V 5 bases short and J 9 bases short, with 11 bases between. CDR1 and CDR2 (germline): SGHAT, FQNNGV. CDR3 DNA sequence: TGTGCCAGCAGCCCCCCAGATCTTGAGCAGTTCTTC. Translated: CASSPPDLEQFF.

This clone has only one observation. The chain employs TRBV2 and TRBJ1-5; TRBD1 aligns across 9 bases. From germline, CDR1 is SNHLY and CDR2 FYNNEI. The CDR3 is 14 amino acids. Trimming took 7 bases from V and 4 from J; bases not matched to a gene: 5. The CDR3 region has the DNA TGTGCCAGCACCTCCGGGACAGGGAATCAGCCCCAGCATTTT. Residues: CASTSGTGNQPQHF. The whole variable domain, filled in from reference TRBV2 and TRBJ1-5, reads EPEVTQTPSHQVTQMGQEVILRCVPISNHLYFYWYRQILGQKVEFLVSFYNNEISEKSEIFDDQFSVERPDGSNFTLKIRSTKLEDSAMYFCASTSGTGNQPQHFGDGTRLSIL.

The chain carries TRBV28 and TRBJ1-1; possible D gene TRBD1, 5 bases. CDR1 and CDR2 from the germline V gene are MDHEN and SYDVKM. V lost 11 bases to trimming and J lost 5 bases, with 12 bases between them. The CDR3 is made up of 11 amino acids. The CDR3 nucleotides read TGTGCCGGGGGGGTTGGGACTGAAGCTTTCTTT. It yields the protein CAGGVGTEAFF.

The rearrangement links TRBV4-2 to TRBJ1-2; D possibly corresponds to TRBD1 (6 bases). The ends were cut back, 1 base at V and 8 bases at J, with 14 bases in the middle. There are 14 residues in the CDR3. CDR1 is LGHNA, CDR2 YNFKEQ, per germline. CDR3 nucleotides: TGTGCCAGCAGCCAAGGGGGGCCCTCCATAGGCTACACCTTC. It translates to CASSQGGPSIGYTF.

This clone was observed a few times. The chain carries TRBV18 and TRBJ2-7, with D perhaps matching TRBD2 (6 bases). The CDR3 is 13 residues long. The V gene lost 6 bases and the J gene lost 0 bases, with 9 bases spanning the gap. The germline V gene encodes CDR1 KGHSH and CDR2 LQKENI. This chain's CDR3 is CASSIAVSYEQYF. The CDR3 nucleotides are TGTGCCAGCTCGATAGCGGTCTCCTACGAGCAGTACTTC.

The CDR3 coding sequence is TGTGCCAGCAGCCTCCGGGACAGGGTATCGGGAAACACCATATATTTT. Translated, it gives CASSLRDRVSGNTIYF. This chain links TRBV11-2 with TRBJ1-3; 9 positions agree with TRBD1. The CDR3 consists of 16 residues. Germline CDR1 is SGHAT and CDR2 is FQNNGV. Trimming cost V 5 bases and J 4 bases; bases outside gene matches: 9. The full variable domain, its missing parts supplied by reference TRBV11-2 and TRBJ1-3, is EAGVAQSPRYKIIEKRQSVAFWCNPISGHATLYWYQQILGQGPKLLIQFQNNGVVDDSQLPKDRFSAERLKGVDSTLKIQPAKLEDSAVYLCASSLRDRVSGNTIYFGEGSWLTVV.

V gene TRBV4-3 combines with J gene TRBJ1-6, with D hard to call. This CDR3 comprises 17 residues. Trimming shortened V by 0 bases and J by 3 bases, and 12 bases separated the two germline ends. CDR1 is LGHNA, CDR2 YSLEER, per germline. In nucleotides, the CDR3 is TGCGCCAGCAGCCAAGATGAAGATAGTCTCTATAATTCACCCCTCCACTTT. Amino acid sequence: CASSQDEDSLYNSPLHF.

This clone showed up just a few times. The chain has TRBV10-2 and TRBJ1-1, with D possibly being TRBD1 (5 bases). This CDR3 comprises 11 residues. Looked up from germline, CDR1 is WSHSY and CDR2 is SAAADI. V dropped 8 bases and J dropped 3 bases, with 7 bases sitting between them. The CDR3 DNA reads TGCGCCAGCCGGGGGTACACTGAAGCTTTCTTT. Translated, it gives CASRGYTEAFF.

V usage is TRBV30 and J usage is TRBJ2-3; the match to TRBD2 covers 8 bases. CDR3 size: 14 residues. The germline V gene encodes CDR1 GTSNPN and CDR2 SVGIG (reference sequence). V was pared by 0 bases and J by 4 bases, with 3 bases of the junction left unmatched. Written as DNA, the CDR3 is TGTGCCTGGAGTGTAGCGGGGGCCGCAGATACGCAGTATTTT. Protein product: CAWSVAGAADTQYF.

This clone showed up just once. The chain carries TRBV7-9 and TRBJ1-1; D is possibly TRBD1 (5 bases). V was shortened by 5 bases and J by 4 bases, with 14 bases between the two germline ends. The germline gives CDR1 SEHNR, CDR2 FQNEAQ (reference sequence). This CDR3 spans 14 amino acids. The CDR3 protein is CASSPTGSGTEAFF. As DNA, the CDR3 is TGTGCCAGCAGCCCAACAGGTTCTGGCACTGAAGCTTTCTTT.

The chain carries TRBV5-1 and TRBJ2-1; D is uncertain. CDR3 size: 14 residues. Trimming removed 0 bases at V and 4 bases at J, with 8 bases between. Germline V gives CDR1 SGHRS, CDR2 YFSETQ. The CDR3 coding sequence is TGCGCCAGCAGCTTGGGACTCAGTTACAATGAGCAGTTCTTC. Its protein product is CASSLGLSYNEQFF.

V gene TRBV19 combines with J gene TRBJ2-1, with 7 nucleotides matching TRBD2. Germline trimming cut 3 bases from V and 4 bases from J; bases unmatched to any gene: 6. The CDR3 is 15 amino acids. Per the germline V gene, CDR1 is LNHDA and CDR2 is SQIVND (reference sequence). The CDR3 DNA sequence: TGTGCCAGTAGTATTATTAGCGGGTCATACAATGAGCAGTTCTTC. This encodes CASSIISGSYNEQFF.

The chain uses TRBV19 and TRBJ2-1; 8 bases map to TRBD1. CDR1 LNHDA and CDR2 SQIVND come from the germline V gene (reference sequence). This CDR3 is built from 15 residues. V lost 7 bases to trimming and J lost 4 bases; unmatched junction nucleotides: 9. CDR3 in DNA: TGTGCCAGTACCACAGGACAGGGCCAATACAATGAGCAGTTCTTC. Amino acids: CASTTGQGQYNEQFF. Looking up the rest from reference TRBV19 and TRBJ2-1 gives the full variable domain: DGGITQSPKYLFRKEGQNVTLSCEQNLNHDAMYWYRQDPGQGLRLIYYSQIVNDFQKGDIAEGYSVSREKKESFPLTVTSAQKNPTAFYLCASTTGQGQYNEQFFGPGTRLTVL.

The chain carries TRBV4-1 and TRBJ1-4, with 7 bases lining up with TRBD1. Germline V gene data show CDR1 as MGHRA and CDR2 as YSYEKL. V lost 1 base and J lost 7; bases outside the gene matches: 12. The CDR3 length is 17 residues. CDR3 region: CASSQVGRRQGGEKLFF. The CDR3 coding sequence is TGCGCCAGCAGCCAAGTAGGTCGGCGACAGGGAGGTGAAAAACTGTTTTTT.

The V gene is TRBV6-1, the J gene TRBJ1-5; D ambiguous. Germline-derived CDR1 and CDR2 are MNHNS and SASEGT. The CDR3 sequence is 18 residues long. V was cut by 4 bases and J by 0 bases, with 19 bases left in between. In DNA, the CDR3 is TGTGCCAGCAGTGTTGTAGGCCAGGTTTTGTCTAGCAATCAGCCCCAGCATTTT. This gives the protein CASSVVGQVLSSNQPQHF.

The chain combines TRBV28 with TRBJ2-3, with D possibly being TRBD1 (5 bases). Germline CDR1 reads MDHEN; CDR2 reads SYDVKM. The V gene lost 6 bases and the J gene lost 0 bases, with 7 bases spanning the gap. There are 13 residues in the CDR3. The CDR3 DNA sequence: TGTGCCAGCAGGACAGTAAGCACAGATACGCAGTATTTT. This translates into CASRTVSTDTQYF.

J is TRBJ1-5 and V is TRBV12-3 or TRBV12-4; D gene uncertain. The V end was cut by 2 bases, the J end by 5 bases, with 7 bases between. This CDR3 is built from 13 residues. Here the CDR3 reads CASSLTSDQPQHF. The CDR3 DNA reads as TGTGCCAGCAGTTTAACGAGTGATCAGCCCCAGCATTTT.

A few counts support this clone. The genes are TRBV7-9 and TRBJ1-6; possibly TRBD1 for D (5 bases). V was clipped by 5 bases and J by 17 bases, with 16 bases between them. The CDR3 is 12 residues long. From germline, CDR1 is SEHNR and CDR2 FQNEAQ (reference sequence). CDR3 region: CASSPELGGIHF. In DNA, the CDR3 is TGTGCCAGCAGCCCAGAGCTGGGGGGGATCCACTTT. Looking up the rest from reference TRBV7-9 and TRBJ1-6 gives the full variable domain: DTGVSQNPRHKITKRGQNVTFRCDPISEHNRLYWYRQTLGQGPEFLTYFQNEAQLEKSRLLSDRFSAERPKGSFSTLEIQRTEQGDSAMYLCASSPELGGIHFGNGTRLTVT.

The rearrangement joins TRBV4-2 to TRBJ2-1; TRBD2 aligns across 7 bases. Unmatched junction bases numbered 8, after V lost 3 bases and J lost 3 bases. The CDR3 totals 16 residues. Germline CDR1 is LGHNA and CDR2 is YNFKEQ. The CDR3 protein is CASSQGIQRDYNEQFF. DNA for the CDR3: TGTGCCAGCAGCCAGGGCATACAGCGGGACTACAATGAGCAGTTCTTC.

This clone was picked up a small number of times. CDR3 sequence (DNA): TGTGCCAGCAGTTACTCGGGACTAGTGGGCGAGCAGTACGTC. It encodes CASSYSGLVGEQYV. The chain has TRBV6-2 or TRBV6-3 and TRBJ2-7; 8 positions agree with TRBD2. Germline values: CDR1 MNHEY, CDR2 SVGEGT. CDR3 size: 14 residues. With 0 bases clipped from V and 6 bases from J, the junction kept 4 bases outside the gene matches.

V and J are TRBV19 and TRBJ1-3; D uncertain. V lost 5 bases, J lost 2 bases, and 13 bases lay in between. The CDR3 length is 15 residues. The germline V gene encodes CDR1 LNHDA and CDR2 SQIVND (reference sequence). The CDR3 DNA is TGTGCCAGTAGTCAGAGGCCCTCCGCTGGAAACACCATATATTTT. The encoded protein is CASSQRPSAGNTIYF.

The rearrangement uses TRBV5-6 and TRBJ1-2, with D unresolved. Germline CDR1 is SGHDT and CDR2 is YYEEEE. The V and J ends lost 4 bases and 5 bases respectively, with 12 bases between them. The CDR3 is 13 residues long. The CDR3 protein is CASSLGRRYGYTF. The CDR3 DNA is TGTGCCAGCAGCCTAGGGCGGAGGTATGGCTACACCTTC.